The 13 T cell receptor beta chains below come from one sample, sequenced in a study of identical twins. MiXCR was run by TCRdb on the 5' RACE reads, yielding one entry per CDR3 protein. The table records hundreds of thousands of distinct CDR3 sequences, over 5% of them present only once. Sequencing was performed on naive T cells sorted from blood. These receptors were obtained from a man between 18 and 35 years old in good health.

The table lists this clonotype with many counts. The rearrangement joins TRBV5-1 to TRBJ2-1; D possibly corresponds to TRBD2 (5 bases). Between the trimmed V and J ends, which lost 0 bases and 0 bases, there was a span of 13 bases. Per germline, CDR1 SGHRS and CDR2 YFSETQ. The length of the CDR3 is 17 residues. The CDR3, as DNA: TGCGCCAGCAGCTTGGGGGGTAGCGCGAGCTCCTACAATGAGCAGTTCTTC. Translated, it gives CASSLGGSASSYNEQFF.

This clonotype was seen repeatedly, ten times or more. The chain uses TRBV24-1 and TRBJ2-1; 9 nucleotides agree with TRBD1. The length of the CDR3 is 15 residues. CDR1 is KGHDR and CDR2 is SFDVKD in the germline V gene. J gave up 4 bases and V 8 bases, and 8 bases lay outside the gene matches. CDR3 amino acids: CATTGGTGSYNEQFF. The CDR3 DNA reads TGTGCCACCACCGGCGGGACAGGGTCTTACAATGAGCAGTTCTTC.

This clonotype occurred many times. For the CDR3, the DNA is TGTGCCAGCAGCTTAACGGGGAGCTCCTATAATTCACCCCTCCACTTT. Translation: CASSLTGSSYNSPLHF. The chain has TRBV11-1 and TRBJ1-6, with D hard to call. The CDR3 is 16 amino acids. Germline V lookup: CDR1 SGHAT, CDR2 FQDESV (reference sequence). V dropped 2 bases and J dropped 0 bases, with 8 bases sitting between them.

This clonotype was observed a few times. The V call is TRBV5-6, the J call TRBJ2-1; 13 positions agree with TRBD2. J was trimmed by 1 base and V by 2 bases; bases with no gene match: 6. The CDR3 contains 18 residues. Germline CDR1 reads SGHDT; CDR2 reads YYEEEE. The CDR3 here is CASSLRTSGSSSYNEQFF. The CDR3 region has the DNA TGTGCCAGCAGCTTAAGGACTAGCGGGAGTTCGTCCTACAATGAGCAGTTCTTC.

The table lists this clonotype with a few counts. V and J are TRBV11-3 and TRBJ1-4; TRBD1 matches at 8 bases. Germline CDR1 SGHNT, CDR2 YENEEA. The CDR3 is 16 residues long. V lost 3 bases and J lost 6; bases outside the gene matches: 9. This chain's CDR3 is CASSFGMGQDDEKLFF. The CDR3 bases are TGTGCCAGCAGCTTCGGTATGGGACAGGATGATGAAAAACTGTTTTTT.

This clonotype has a single count. A much larger clone lies a single base off, so this may be a read error. The CDR3 loop is CSAADWSSHNEQFF. The DNA of the CDR3 is TGCAGCGCCGCAGACTGGAGCTCCCACAATGAGCAGTTCTTC. This chain connects TRBV29-1 to TRBJ2-1, with D unclear. This CDR3 comprises 14 residues. The germline gives CDR1 SQVTM, CDR2 ANQGSEA.

This rearrangement joins TRBV7-9 to TRBJ2-5; D possibly corresponds to TRBD1 (5 bases). CDR1 is SEHNR, CDR2 FQNEAQ, per germline (reference sequence). Trimming cost V 5 bases and J 6 bases, with 13 bases left between them. This CDR3 contains 13 residues. CDR3 loop: CASSATTGQTQYF. Written as DNA, the CDR3 is TGTGCCAGCAGCGCAACCACAGGACAGACCCAGTACTTC.

Many counts were recorded for this clonotype. The V and J genes are TRBV9 and TRBJ2-7; perhaps D is TRBD1 or TRBD2 (5 bases each). Germline loops: CDR1 SGDLS, CDR2 YYNGEE. This CDR3 comprises 15 residues. V was clipped by 3 bases and J by 6 bases, with 19 bases between them. The CDR3 bases are TGTGCCAGCAGCGACCTCTCAAACGCGAGGGGCGAGCAGTACTTC. It specifies CASSDLSNARGEQYF.

In this sample, this clonotype turned up many times. This sequence joins TRBV29-1 and TRBJ1-1, with TRBD1 as a possible D gene (5 bases). Germline CDR1 is SQVTM and CDR2 is ANQGSEA. Trimming cost V 5 bases and J 1 base, with 8 bases left between them. CDR3 length: 12 residues. CDR3 bases: TGCAGCGTTAGGGGCCCGAACACTGAAGCTTTCTTT. Its translation is CSVRGPNTEAFF.

The sample holds many counts of this clonotype. This chain links TRBV9 with TRBJ2-3, with D possibly matching TRBD2 (5 bases). CDR1 is SGDLS, CDR2 YYNGEE, per germline. V dropped 0 bases and J dropped 2 bases, with 13 bases sitting between them. CDR3 length: 16 residues. CDR3 in amino acids: CASSVATGETTDTQYF. CDR3 nucleotides: TGTGCCAGCAGCGTAGCTACCGGGGAGACCACAGATACGCAGTATTTT.

This clonotype was recorded many times. The gene calls are TRBV5-6 and TRBJ2-1; D ambiguous. There are 12 residues in the CDR3. V was cut by 0 bases and J by 9 bases, with 7 bases left in between. Germline V gene data show CDR1 as SGHDT and CDR2 as YYEEEE. CDR3 nucleotides: TGTGCCAGCAGCTTGGAAGGATCTGAGCAGTTCTTC. Translated: CASSLEGSEQFF.

In this sample, this clonotype turned up many times. The chain joins TRBV20-1 to TRBJ1-5; the D is unclear. Germline loops: CDR1 DFQATT, CDR2 SNEGSKA (reference sequence). The CDR3 extends over 15 amino acids. V lost 0 bases, J lost 6 bases, and 15 bases lay in between. The CDR3 region is CSARDRVLSLQPQHF. The CDR3 nucleotides are TGCAGTGCTAGAGATAGGGTACTCTCGCTTCAGCCCCAGCATTTT.

The chain has TRBV2 and TRBJ2-3; the match to TRBD2 covers 9 bases. With 8 bases clipped from V and 4 bases from J, the junction kept 7 bases outside the gene matches. The CDR3 runs 14 residues. From germline, CDR1 is SNHLY and CDR2 FYNNEI. CDR3 nucleotides: TGTGCCAGCCCTAGCGGGATGAGGTCAGATACGCAGTATTTT. Protein product: CASPSGMRSDTQYF. The full variable domain, completed using reference TRBV2 and TRBJ2-3, is EPEVTQTPSHQVTQMGQEVILRCVPISNHLYFYWYRQILGQKVEFLVSFYNNEISEKSEIFDDQFSVERPDGSNFTLKIRSTKLEDSAMYFCASPSGMRSDTQYFGPGTRLTVL.